The T cell receptor beta chain under discussion was sequenced for a study of shared clonotypes between healthy human individuals. The CDR3 is 18 amino acids. Germline V CDR1 and CDR2: LNHDA, SQIVND (reference sequence). With 5 bases removed from V and 8 bases from J, the gap between germline ends came to 29 bases. This table comes from immunoSEQ multiplex PCR, and its TCRdb copy is limited to in-frame clones, with some not included. The table lists millions of clones, roughly 95% of them singletons. Naive CD8 cells, CD45RO-negative and positively selected for CCR7, excluded terminally differentiated effector memory CD45RA+ cells.

The sequenced sample consisted of naive CD8+ T cells sorted from blood. The TCR sequence derives from a man in his late teens or twenties in good health. The genes are TRBV19 and TRBJ2-3; possible D gene TRBD2, 5 bases. Written as DNA, the CDR3 is TGTGCCAGTAGTCTTAAAGCGGCGGCTAGCTCGCCCCGGGGTACGCAGTATTTT. This encodes CASSLKAAASSPRGTQYF.